Below are 11 T cell receptor beta chains sequenced from a single sample in a study of blood T cell repertoires in COVID-19. Profiled with immunoSEQ multiplex PCR; TCRdb holds only in-frame clones, not every one. Of a few hundred thousand clones listed, under 85% were seen once; the top ten hold approximately 1.8%. Sequencing used peripheral blood. The receptors shown here come from a man in his thirties or forties who had recovered from COVID-19.

The chain links TRBV7-2 to TRBJ2-1; 9 bases are shared with TRBD2. The CDR3 totals 15 residues. Germline V gives CDR1 SGHTA, CDR2 FQGNSA. Trimming took 4 bases from V and 8 from J; bases not matched to a gene: 9. The DNA for the CDR3 is TGTGCCAGCAGCTACTTTAGCGGGGGCGGGTATGAGCAGTTCTTC. It codes for CASSYFSGGGYEQFF.

The chain has TRBV11-2 and TRBJ1-3, with D possibly TRBD1 on 6 matching bases. The ends were cut back, 4 bases at V and 8 bases at J, with 12 bases in the middle. The CDR3 consists of 13 residues. The V gene's germline CDR1 is SGHAT and CDR2 FQNNGV. The CDR3 protein is CASSWAGEDTIYF. The CDR3 region has the DNA TGTGCCAGCAGCTGGGCAGGGGAAGACACCATATATTTT.

The chain uses TRBV5-6 and TRBJ2-7, with a possible D match to TRBD2 (6 bases). Germline CDR1 is SGHDT and CDR2 is YYEEEE. The CDR3 sequence is 16 residues long. With 6 bases removed from V and 0 bases from J, the gap between germline ends came to 19 bases. CDR3 protein: CASNLGLGGNSYEQYF. DNA of the CDR3: TGTGCCAGCAACCTGGGTCTTGGGGGGAACTCCTACGAGCAGTACTTC. The full variable domain, with the rest looked up from reference TRBV5-6 and TRBJ2-7, is DAGVTQSPTHLIKTRGQQVTLRCSPKSGHDTVSWYQQALGQGPQFIFQYYEEEERQRGNFPDRFSGHQFPNYSSELNVNALLLGDSALYLCASNLGLGGNSYEQYFGPGTRLTVT.

Written as DNA, the CDR3 is TGTGCCAGCAAACCAGAGGGCGCGGGGACTGAAGCTTTCTTT. The encoded protein is CASKPEGAGTEAFF. The chain recombines TRBV9 with TRBJ1-1; no reliable D call. The germline V and J ends were trimmed by 6 bases and 5 bases, with 17 bases remaining between them. The CDR3 has 14 residues. Germline V gives CDR1 SGDLS, CDR2 YYNGEE.

This clone was picked up one time. V usage is TRBV4-1 and J usage is TRBJ1-4; tentative D call: TRBD1 (5 bases). Germline V gene sequence: CDR1 MGHRA, CDR2 YSYEKL. The CDR3 is 19 residues long. Between the trimmed V and J ends, which lost 0 bases and 0 bases, there was a span of 17 bases. The CDR3 DNA reads TGCGCCAGCAGCCAAGAACCCAATATAGGGACTGCAACTAATGAAAAACTGTTTTTT. Amino acid sequence: CASSQEPNIGTATNEKLFF.

The rearrangement joins TRBV5-1 to TRBJ1-2; a possible D gene is TRBD1 (5 bases). The CDR3 runs to 15 residues. From germline, CDR1 is SGHRS and CDR2 YFSETQ. Trimming took 0 bases from V and 2 from J, leaving 11 bases between them. CDR3 in amino acids: CASSLDGTLNYGYTF. The CDR3 DNA is TGCGCCAGCAGCTTGGATGGGACTCTGAACTATGGCTACACCTTC. Complete variable domain (other parts from reference TRBV5-1 and TRBJ1-2): KAGVTQTPRYLIKTRGQQVTLSCSPISGHRSVSWYQQTPGQGLQFLFEYFSETQRNKGNFPGRFSGRQFSNSRSEMNVSTLELGDSALYLCASSLDGTLNYGYTFGSGTRLTVV.

The rearrangement links TRBV3-1 (or the pseudogene TRBV3-2) to TRBJ1-1, with D possibly matching TRBD1 (6 bases). CDR1 LGHDT and CDR2 YNNKEL come from the germline V gene (reference sequence). The CDR3 covers 14 residues. The V gene lost 4 bases and the J gene lost 4 bases, with 13 bases spanning the gap. CDR3 bases: TGTGCCAGCAGCCTTGGGGGGGCGGGCACTGAAGCTTTCTTT. It is translated as CASSLGGAGTEAFF.

V and J are TRBV9 and TRBJ2-1, with D possibly matching TRBD1 (5 bases). Trimming removed 7 bases from V and 7 bases from J, with 21 bases in between. There are 15 residues in the CDR3. Germline assignment: CDR1 SGDLS and CDR2 YYNGEE. CDR3 bases: TGTGCCAGCTCCGTGGAAGGACACGGGTTTAATGAGCAGTTCTTC. Residues: CASSVEGHGFNEQFF.

This clone was seen once. The chain recombines TRBV7-9 with TRBJ1-4; tentative D call: TRBD1 (5 bases). The CDR3 extends over 15 amino acids. V lost 4 bases, J lost 0 bases, and 9 bases lay in between. Germline loops: CDR1 SEHNR, CDR2 FQNEAQ (reference sequence). CDR3 sequence (DNA): TGTGCCAGCAGCTACGACAGTGCAACTAATGAAAAACTGTTTTTT. Translated: CASSYDSATNEKLFF.

DNA for the CDR3: TGTGCCAGCAGCTTAGGAGAACTAGCGGGGATGGAGACCCAGTACTTC. This sequence encodes CASSLGELAGMETQYF. J is TRBJ2-5 and V is TRBV5-5; the match to TRBD2 covers 10 bases. V was pared by 2 bases and J by 5 bases, with 9 bases of the junction left unmatched. The CDR3 sequence is 16 residues long. CDR1 is SGHKS and CDR2 is YYEKEE in the germline V gene (reference sequence). Based on the CDR3 plus reference TRBV5-5 and TRBJ2-5, the full variable domain is DAGVTQSPTHLIKTRGQQVTLRCSPISGHKSVSWYQQVLGQGPQFIFQYYEKEERGRGNFPDRFSARQFPNYSSELNVNALLLGDSALYLCASSLGELAGMETQYFGPGTRLLVL.

This chain uses TRBV18 with TRBJ2-7, with D maybe TRBD1 (5 bases). In germline, CDR1 is KGHSH, CDR2 LQKENI. The V end was cut by 1 base, the J end by 4 bases, with 11 bases between. This CDR3 region has 14 residues. Here the CDR3 DNA reads TGTGCCAGCTCACCACAGGGGTTTGGGTACGAGCAGTACTTC. It yields the protein CASSPQGFGYEQYF. Together with reference TRBV18 and TRBJ2-7, the CDR3 gives the full variable domain: NAGVMQNPRHLVRRRGQEARLRCSPMKGHSHVYWYRQLPEEGLKFMVYLQKENIIDESGMPKERFSAEFPKEGPSILRIQQVVRGDSAAYFCASSPQGFGYEQYFGPGTRLTVT.